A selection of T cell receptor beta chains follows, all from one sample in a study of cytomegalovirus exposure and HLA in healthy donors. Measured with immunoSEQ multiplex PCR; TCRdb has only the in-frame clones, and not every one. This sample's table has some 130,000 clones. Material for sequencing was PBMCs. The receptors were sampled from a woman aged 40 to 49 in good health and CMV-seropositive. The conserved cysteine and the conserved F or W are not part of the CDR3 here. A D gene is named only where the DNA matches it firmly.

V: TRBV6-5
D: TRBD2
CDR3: ASSPTSGKYEQY

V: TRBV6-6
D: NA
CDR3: ASTPGFGETQY

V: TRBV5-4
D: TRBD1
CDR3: ASSAGTGGGNTIY

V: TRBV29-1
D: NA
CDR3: SVGREPYNEQF

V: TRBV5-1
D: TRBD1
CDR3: ASSPSGQGNEQF

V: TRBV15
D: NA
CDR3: ATSGQPQETQY

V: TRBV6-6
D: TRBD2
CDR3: ASSYGGLV

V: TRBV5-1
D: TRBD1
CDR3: ASRTGGAQSNNSPLH

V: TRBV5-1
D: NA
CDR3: ASSFAGSTGELF

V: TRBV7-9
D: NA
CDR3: ASSLGASYEQY

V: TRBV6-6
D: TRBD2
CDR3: ASSSPGLAFYEQY

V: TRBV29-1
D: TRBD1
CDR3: SVPAYTQGWDGELF

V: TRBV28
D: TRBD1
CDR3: ASSLYQGAADTQY

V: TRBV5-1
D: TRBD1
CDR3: ASSLFGTAFLSSGNTIY

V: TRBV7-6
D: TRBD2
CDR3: ATGLAGIDEQF

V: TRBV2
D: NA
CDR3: ASSEGRNYGYT

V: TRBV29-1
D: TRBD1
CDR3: SVEESGTEDYEQY

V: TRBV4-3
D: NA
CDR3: ASSQEFSEYPYNEQF

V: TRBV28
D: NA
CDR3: ASSKKGVRGHINFLPYNEQF

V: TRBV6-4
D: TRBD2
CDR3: ASSDSGSTGELF

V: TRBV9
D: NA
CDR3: ASSVATGGGLPLNTEAF

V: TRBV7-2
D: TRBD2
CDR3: ASSPRTSSYEQY

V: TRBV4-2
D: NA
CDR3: ASSQVGDEQY

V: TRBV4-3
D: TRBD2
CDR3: ASSQALAGGAGELF

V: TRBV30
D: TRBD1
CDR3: AWSRSLRQGHQPQH

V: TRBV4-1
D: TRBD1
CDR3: ASSQTGGSGANVLT

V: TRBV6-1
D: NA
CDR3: ASRDTLYEQY

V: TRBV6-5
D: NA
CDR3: ASSYSAGSYEQY

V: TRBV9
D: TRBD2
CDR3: ASSVGGGSPTYNEQF

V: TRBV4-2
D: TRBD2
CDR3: ASSQDQPSGYSTDTQY

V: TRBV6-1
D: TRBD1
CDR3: ASTTGAEQY